A selection of T cell receptor beta chains follows, all from one sample in a study of cytomegalovirus exposure and HLA in healthy donors. The table came from immunoSEQ multiplex PCR; TCRdb's copy has only in-frame clones and leaves some out. The data hold under 150,000 clones, with over 70% observed a single time. Sequencing was carried out using PBMCs. These receptors were collected from a woman in her 40s in good health and CMV-seronegative. Both conserved end residues are part of each CDR3. A D gene is named only where the DNA matches it firmly. The size entry is marked missing in some rows and otherwise reads once, few, many or a size class.

j_call,d_call,clone_size,v_call,cdr3_nt,cdr3_aa
TRBJ1-1,-,-,TRBV6-6,TGTGCCAGCAGTTATATTGCGGGGAACACTGAAGCTTTCTTT,CASSYIAGNTEAFF
TRBJ1-1,-,once,TRBV19,TGTGCCAGTAGTATTCTTGCGGACACTGAAGCTTTCTTT,CASSILADTEAFF
TRBJ1-1,-,-,TRBV27,TGTGCCAGCAGTCCAGGGAACTTGAACACTGAAGCTTTCTTT,CASSPGNLNTEAFF
TRBJ1-6,TRBD1,once,TRBV5-6,TGTGCCAGCAGCTTAGGACAGGGGATTTCACCCCTCCACTTT,CASSLGQGISPLHF
TRBJ1-1,-,few,TRBV6-5,TGTGCCACCTGGCAGGGGAACACTGAAGCTTTCTTT,CATWQGNTEAFF
TRBJ1-2,-,-,TRBV28,TGTGCCAGCAGGGGGCCCTCCTATGGCTACACCTTC,CASRGPSYGYTF
TRBJ1-1,TRBD1,-,TRBV10-3,TGTGCCATCAGGGGGACAGGGAGTATCATGAACACTGAAGCTTTCTTT,CAIRGTGSIMNTEAFF
TRBJ2-7,-,-,TRBV6-5,TGTGCCAGCAGCCCCGGGGAGGTTACCTACGAGCAGTACTTC,CASSPGEVTYEQYF
TRBJ2-7,-,few,TRBV5-6,TGTGCCAGCAGCTTGGGGCGCGGGGCAGGGACTTCTTACGAGCAGTACTTC,CASSLGRGAGTSYEQYF
TRBJ1-2,TRBD1,-,TRBV7-2,TGTGCCAGCAGCTTATCAATAGGGGGCGCTTATTATGGCTACACCTTC,CASSLSIGGAYYGYTF
TRBJ1-2,TRBD1,-,TRBV6-5,TGTGCCAGCAGTTACGCCGACAGGGGTGGTGGCTACACCTTC,CASSYADRGGGYTF
TRBJ1-2,TRBD1,once,TRBV29-1,TGCAGCGTTGTTCAGGTCGGACAGGGGGTTTTCGATGGCTACACCTTC,CSVVQVGQGVFDGYTF
TRBJ1-1,TRBD1,-,TRBV5-1,TGCGCCAGCAGCTGGGGAAGGGGGCTGAACACTGAAGCTTTCTTT,CASSWGRGLNTEAFF
TRBJ2-4,TRBD1,-,TRBV29-1,TGCAGCGTAGGGGACAGATTAGCCAAAAACATTCAGTACTTC,CSVGDRLAKNIQYF
TRBJ1-6,-,-,TRBV9,TGTGCCAGCAGCGTAGCTGGGGAGGAGACACCCCTCCACTTT,CASSVAGEETPLHF
TRBJ2-3,-,-,TRBV7-2,TGTGCCAGCAGCTTAGTGCAGGGGCAAGCAGATACGCAGTATTTT,CASSLVQGQADTQYF
TRBJ1-1,-,once,TRBV25-1,TGTGCCAGCAAGCCTGCGGGATCGGGAACTGAAGCTTTCTTT,CASKPAGSGTEAFF
TRBJ2-7,-,-,TRBV4-3,TGCGCCAGCAGCCAAGAGGTCCATAGCGGAAGTTCACCCTACGAGCAGTACTTC,CASSQEVHSGSSPYEQYF
TRBJ1-2,TRBD1,-,TRBV15,TGTGCCACCAGCAGTCTCCGGGAAAGGGGACAGGCAAAATTCTATGGCTACACCTTC,CATSSLRERGQAKFYGYTF
TRBJ1-4,-,-,TRBV28,TGTGCCAGCAGTTTACAGGAGCGGTATGAAAAACTGTTTTTT,CASSLQERYEKLFF
TRBJ2-2,-,-,TRBV2,TGTGCCAGCAGTCAAAACACCGGGGAGCTGTTTTTT,CASSQNTGELFF
TRBJ1-6,-,-,TRBV18,TGTGCCAGCTCACGTACGACAGGCGATTATAATTCACCCCTCCACTTT,CASSRTTGDYNSPLHF
TRBJ1-5,-,-,TRBV14,TGTGCCAGCAGCCCACAGGGTCAACAGCCCCAGCATTTT,CASSPQGQQPQHF
TRBJ2-3,TRBD2,few,TRBV7-6,TGTGCCAGCAGCTTAGGTCCGACTAGCTCAACAGATACGCAGTATTTT,CASSLGPTSSTDTQYF
TRBJ1-4,TRBD1,-,TRBV4-1,TGCGCCAGCAGACCCATTACAGGGGGCCTTGCGGAAAAACTGTTTTTT,CASRPITGGLAEKLFF
TRBJ1-5,-,-,TRBV6-5,TGTGCCAGCAGCCCGTTATCGGGGAGCAATCAGCCCCAGCATTTT,CASSPLSGSNQPQHF
TRBJ1-3,-,-,TRBV6-5,TGTGCCAGCAGTTCAACGTCGAGTGGAAACACCATATATTTT,CASSSTSSGNTIYF
TRBJ2-7,-,-,TRBV5-6,TGTGCCAGCAGCTTCTCCTCCGCGGGCAGGGAGCAGTACTTC,CASSFSSAGREQYF
TRBJ2-2,-,-,TRBV7-9,TGTGCCAGCAGCCCGGACAGCCCGAACACCGGGGAGCTGTTTTTT,CASSPDSPNTGELFF
TRBJ1-3,-,-,TRBV7-9,TGTGCCAGCAGCTTGTGGGGCACCGAAACCACCATATATTTT,CASSLWGTETTIYF
TRBJ1-5,TRBD1,-,TRBV10-3,TGTGCCATCAGTGAGCAGGGGGTCGATCAGCCCCAGCATTTT,CAISEQGVDQPQHF
TRBJ2-3,TRBD2,-,TRBV4-1,TGCGCCAGCAGCCAAGATAGGGCTAGCGGGGAAGATACGCAGTATTTT,CASSQDRASGEDTQYF
TRBJ2-3,-,-,TRBV30,TGTGCCTGGAGTGTGAGGGTGAGAGATACGCAGTATTTT,CAWSVRVRDTQYF
TRBJ2-7,TRBD1,-,TRBV29-1,TGCAGCGTTGAGGGACAGGGGGCCGGCGAGCAGTACTTC,CSVEGQGAGEQYF
TRBJ1-1,-,-,TRBV20-1,TGCAGTGCCGCAGGGGTAACTGAAGCTTTCTTT,CSAAGVTEAFF
TRBJ1-1,TRBD1,-,TRBV18,TGTGCCAGCTCACTCACAGGGGGCGCTTTAGTGAACACTGAAGCTTTCTTT,CASSLTGGALVNTEAFF
TRBJ1-2,-,-,TRBV5-4,TGTGCCAGCAGCATACCAGGATTTGGGGGCTACACCTTC,CASSIPGFGGYTF
TRBJ1-2,-,-,TRBV5-1,TGCGCCAGCAGCTTGGACCGCCTAAGCGGCTACACCTTC,CASSLDRLSGYTF
TRBJ1-5,-,-,TRBV27,TGTGCCAGCAGTTCCCGGGACACACAGCCCCAGCATTTT,CASSSRDTQPQHF
TRBJ1-1,-,-,TRBV7-3,TGTGCCAGCAGCTCCCAGTCTTCAGGGATAGCTGAAGCTTTCTTT,CASSSQSSGIAEAFF
TRBJ1-2,TRBD1,once,TRBV5-1,TGCGCCAGCAGCTTAGGACAGGGGGCTAACTATGGCTACACCTTC,CASSLGQGANYGYTF
TRBJ2-2,TRBD2,once,TRBV28,TGTGCCAGCAGCCCCCGGGTAGCGGGGATGTTCGGGGAGCTGTTTTTT,CASSPRVAGMFGELFF
TRBJ2-1,-,-,TRBV4-2,TGTGCCAGCAGCCAAGATAGGGGGATCTCCTACAATGAGCAGTTCTTC,CASSQDRGISYNEQFF
TRBJ1-6,TRBD1,-,TRBV27,TGTGCCAGCAGTTCTCGGACAGGGGGCTGGGGTTCACCCCTCCACTTT,CASSSRTGGWGSPLHF
TRBJ2-7,TRBD1,-,TRBV7-9,TGTGCCAGTAAAGAGGGGGCCTTCTACGAGCAGTACTTC,CASKEGAFYEQYF
TRBJ2-3,-,-,TRBV14,TGTGCCAGCAGCCAAGATCCGGCCTATATGCGGGCCAGCACAGATACGCAGTATTTT,CASSQDPAYMRASTDTQYF
TRBJ2-3,TRBD2,-,TRBV5-1,TGCGCCAGCAGCTTGGATTCTAGCGGGGGGGCGGTGGCAGATACGCAGTATTTT,CASSLDSSGGAVADTQYF
TRBJ1-1,-,-,TRBV5-6,TGTGCCAGCAGCTTGGATCAGGGCGTGGGCACTGAAGCTTTCTTT,CASSLDQGVGTEAFF
TRBJ2-1,TRBD2,-,TRBV18,TGTGCCAGCTCACCAGGTCTAGCGGGGCTCAATGAGCAGTTCTTC,CASSPGLAGLNEQFF
TRBJ1-2,TRBD1,-,TRBV7-8,TGTGCCAGCAGCCCCAGTGGACAGGGGTATGGCTACACCTTC,CASSPSGQGYGYTF
TRBJ2-2,-,-,TRBV28,TGTGCCAGCAGTTTAGATGGGCCGGCGAAAACCGGGGAGCTGTTTTTT,CASSLDGPAKTGELFF
TRBJ1-1,-,-,TRBV2,TGTGCCAGCAGTAAAACAGGGTCTCTCGCGGACACTGAAGCTTTCTTT,CASSKTGSLADTEAFF
TRBJ1-4,TRBD1,once,TRBV5-1,TGCGCCAGCAGCAGGGACAGCCTTAATGAAAAACTGTTTTTT,CASSRDSLNEKLFF
TRBJ2-2,TRBD1,-,TRBV7-8,TGTGCCAGCAGCTTTTGGACAGGGGAAACCGGGGAGCTGTTTTTT,CASSFWTGETGELFF
TRBJ2-3,-,-,TRBV18,TGTGCCAGCTCGTCGACAGATACGCAGTATTTT,CASSSTDTQYF